Below are 16 T cell receptor beta chains sequenced from a single sample in a study of cytomegalovirus exposure and HLA in healthy donors. The PCR ran on 60 Vbeta and 13 Jbeta primers. The protocol was immunoSEQ multiplex PCR, while the TCRdb copy is restricted to in-frame clones and leaves out a portion. The sample lists around 180,000 clones, roughly 78% occurring once. Sequencing was done on a sample of PBMCs. These receptors all stem from a woman aged 35 to 49 in good health and CMV-seronegative.

The gene calls are TRBV2 and TRBJ1-4, with D possibly matching TRBD1 (5 bases). CDR3 length: 13 residues. CDR1 SNHLY and CDR2 FYNNEI come from the germline V gene. V shed 10 bases and J shed 10 bases, with 19 bases lying between them. Written as DNA, the CDR3 is TGTGCCACGCAATACGACAGTACCGGAAAACTGTTTTTT. It is translated as CATQYDSTGKLFF.

This clone has a single count. The chain recombines TRBV5-1 with TRBJ2-5, with a possible D match to TRBD1 (7 bases). The DNA end is a closer match to TRBJ2-7, so the J assignment may be wrong. From germline, CDR1 is SGHRS and CDR2 YFSETQ. CDR3 length equals 13 residues. DNA of the CDR3: TGCGCCAGCAGCACTCAGGGGGAGGACGAGCAGTACTTC. It translates to CASSTQGEDEQYF.

This chain connects TRBV5-1 to TRBJ1-3; D remains ambiguous. The V end lost 7 bases, the J end lost 0 bases, and 14 bases lay between the germline ends. The germline V gene has CDR1 SGHRS and CDR2 YFSETQ. This CDR3 region has 15 residues. DNA of the CDR3: TGCGCCAGCGCCCTCCACACAGACTCTGGAAACACCATATATTTT. It yields the protein CASALHTDSGNTIYF.

The rearrangement uses TRBV10-3 and TRBJ2-5; the D gene is possibly TRBD2 (5 bases). With the DNA end fitting TRBJ2-7 better, the J assignment may be wrong. The length of the CDR3 is 16 residues. Germline CDR1 and CDR2: ENHRY and SYGVKD. The chain's CDR3 is CAISISPLRDTYEQYF. The CDR3 DNA reads TGTGCCATCAGCATCTCCCCCTTGAGGGATACCTACGAGCAGTACTTC.

The gene calls are TRBV5-1 and TRBJ2-7, with D possibly being TRBD1 (6 bases). This CDR3 is built from 14 residues. CDR1 is SGHRS, CDR2 YFSETQ, per germline. The germline V and J ends were trimmed by 2 bases and 3 bases, with 12 bases remaining between them. The CDR3 DNA reads as TGCGCCAGCAGCTTCCGACAGGTAGGCTACGAGCAGTACTTC. Its translation is CASSFRQVGYEQYF.

This sequence joins TRBV5-4 and TRBJ1-6, with a possible D match to TRBD1 (5 bases). Germline lookup yields CDR1 SGHNT and CDR2 YYREEE (reference sequence). V lost 4 bases to trimming and J lost 0 bases, with 11 bases between them. CDR3 length equals 16 residues. The CDR3 DNA sequence: TGTGCCAGCAGCCCGGGGGGTGACTCCTATAATTCACCCCTCCACTTT. It codes for CASSPGGDSYNSPLHF.

The chain combines TRBV18 with TRBJ1-2, with D possibly being TRBD1 (6 bases). CDR1 and CDR2 (germline): KGHSH, LQKENI. This CDR3 comprises 14 residues. Trimming took off 2 bases at V and 7 bases at J, with 14 bases between the two ends. The CDR3 sequence: CASSPGAQGGGYTF. Here the CDR3 DNA reads TGTGCCAGCTCACCAGGGGCGCAAGGGGGTGGCTACACCTTC.

This clone has a handful of counts. Different DNA sequences within this sample yield the same CDR3. The V and J genes are TRBV27 and TRBJ1-1; 10 nucleotides match TRBD1. Germline-derived CDR1 and CDR2 are MNHEY and SMNVEV (reference sequence). Losses at the gene ends were 3 bases for V and 4 bases for J; bases not matched to a gene: 2. The CDR3 length is 14 residues. This CDR3 is CASSLTGGGTEAFF. In nucleotides, the CDR3 is TGTGCCAGCAGTTTGACAGGGGGCGGCACTGAAGCTTTCTTT.

This chain links TRBV5-1 with TRBJ1-2; possible D gene TRBD1, 5 bases. Between the trimmed V and J ends, which lost 4 bases and 1 base, there was a span of 11 bases. Germline CDR1 is SGHRS and CDR2 is YFSETQ. CDR3 length: 14 amino acids. The CDR3 is CASSSFQGNYGYTF. The CDR3 coding sequence is TGCGCCAGCAGCAGTTTTCAGGGTAACTATGGCTACACCTTC. The whole variable domain, remainder taken from reference TRBV5-1 and TRBJ1-2, is KAGVTQTPRYLIKTRGQQVTLSCSPISGHRSVSWYQQTPGQGLQFLFEYFSETQRNKGNFPGRFSGRQFSNSRSEMNVSTLELGDSALYLCASSSFQGNYGYTFGSGTRLTVV.

V and J are TRBV30 and TRBJ2-1; the D is unclear. V lost 4 bases and J 6 bases, leaving 7 bases between the germline ends. The CDR3 covers 11 residues. Germline V gene lookup returns CDR1 GTSNPN and CDR2 SVGIG (reference sequence). The CDR3 DNA follows: TGTGCCTGGACCGACTCCAATGAGCAGTTCTTC. It codes for CAWTDSNEQFF.

This clone was seen once. The chain is built from TRBV18 and TRBJ2-5, with D perhaps TRBD1 (5 bases). The J call may be wrong; the DNA end is better matched by TRBJ2-7. This CDR3 region has 14 residues. Germline assignment: CDR1 KGHSH and CDR2 LQKENI. CDR3 sequence: CASSPLRRAYEQYF. CDR3 DNA: TGTGCCAGCTCACCTTTGCGCAGGGCCTACGAGCAGTACTTC.

The chain is built from TRBV27 and TRBJ2-2, with TRBD2 matching 9 bases. V shed 0 bases, J shed 5 bases, and the junction held 13 bases outside the gene matches. This CDR3 has 19 amino acids. CDR1 is MNHEY, CDR2 SMNVEV, per germline (reference sequence). DNA for the CDR3: TGTGCCAGCAGTTTATCGGTGGGTGGACTAGCGTCTGGTACCGGGGAGCTGTTTTTT. This codes for CASSLSVGGLASGTGELFF.

V gene TRBV2 combines with J gene TRBJ2-3; TRBD1 agrees at 9 bases. V trimming: 7 bases; J trimming: 6 bases; junction bases outside the gene matches: 14. CDR3 length equals 16 residues. Germline V CDR1 and CDR2: SNHLY, FYNNEI. The CDR3 here is CASNGYLGQGRDTQYF. The CDR3 nucleotides are TGTGCCAGCAATGGGTATCTGGGACAGGGCCGGGATACGCAGTATTTT.

The V and J genes are TRBV18 and TRBJ1-2, with D tentatively TRBD1 (5 bases). V lost 8 bases and J lost 3, with 10 bases in between. This CDR3 contains 12 residues. The germline CDR1 and CDR2 sequences are KGHSH and LQKENI. The CDR3 spells CASRPGHYGYTF. The CDR3 DNA sequence: TGTGCCAGCCGGCCAGGGCACTATGGCTACACCTTC.

The chain links TRBV19 to TRBJ1-1; D possibly corresponds to TRBD1 (6 bases). CDR3 length equals 14 residues. The germline V gene has CDR1 LNHDA and CDR2 SQIVND (reference sequence). Deletions cut 2 bases from V and 6 bases from J, with 13 bases between. The CDR3 coding sequence is TGTGCCAGTAGTATAACAGGGCTGGTGGCTGAAGCTTTCTTT. Translating gives CASSITGLVAEAFF.

A few counts support this clone. In nucleotides, the CDR3 is TGTGCCAGCAGCTTAAGGGGCCAGACAGCACTAGCCAAAAACATTCAGTACTTC. Its translation: CASSLRGQTALAKNIQYF. The chain recombines TRBV7-8 with TRBJ2-4; D may be TRBD1 (5 bases). From germline, CDR1 is SGHVS and CDR2 FQNEAQ. The CDR3 is 18 amino acids. V gave up 2 bases and J gave up 0 bases, with 17 bases separating them.